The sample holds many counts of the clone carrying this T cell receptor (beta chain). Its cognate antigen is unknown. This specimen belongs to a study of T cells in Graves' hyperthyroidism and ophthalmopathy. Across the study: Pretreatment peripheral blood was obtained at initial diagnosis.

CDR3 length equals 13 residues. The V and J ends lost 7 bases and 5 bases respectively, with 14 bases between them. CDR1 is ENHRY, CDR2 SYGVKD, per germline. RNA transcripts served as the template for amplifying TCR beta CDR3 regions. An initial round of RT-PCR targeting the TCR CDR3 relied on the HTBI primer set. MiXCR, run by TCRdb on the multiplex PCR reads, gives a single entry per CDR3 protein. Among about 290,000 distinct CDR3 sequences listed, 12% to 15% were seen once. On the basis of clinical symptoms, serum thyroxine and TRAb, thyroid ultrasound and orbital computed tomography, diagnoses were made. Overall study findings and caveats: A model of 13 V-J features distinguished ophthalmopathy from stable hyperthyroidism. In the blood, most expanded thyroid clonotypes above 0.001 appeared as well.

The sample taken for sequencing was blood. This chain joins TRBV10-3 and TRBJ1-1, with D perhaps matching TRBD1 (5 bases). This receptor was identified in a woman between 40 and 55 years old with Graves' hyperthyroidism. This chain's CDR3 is CAIKEGKSTEAFF. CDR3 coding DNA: TGTGCCATCAAGGAGGGGAAATCGACTGAAGCTTTCTTT.